This T cell receptor beta chain was retrieved from a study of glioma-infiltrating T cells. Study-level points and caveats: CDR3 overlap between tissue and blood was very small.

The iRepertoire nested amplicon-rescue multiplex PCR amplified TCR alpha and beta CDR3s from RNA. Using its own MiXCR run on the multiplex PCR reads, TCRdb lists one record per CDR3 protein. The sample lists some 190,000 distinct CDR3 sequences, approximately 30% seen once, with around 20% in the top ten. The CDR3 runs to 15 residues. After removal of 2 bases from V and 0 bases from J, the junction contained 4 bases not matched to a gene. From germline, CDR1 is MNHEY and CDR2 SMNVEV (reference sequence). This clonotype was seen many times. Its antigen is still unknown. Sequences were obtained from glioma tissue, nonneoplastic brain tissue, or PBMCs (not recorded which). This rearrangement joins TRBV27 to TRBJ2-7; 7 bases match TRBD1. The sequence derives from a human donor with low-grade glioma or glioblastoma, undergoing nonglioma brain surgery, or in good health (not recorded which). This CDR3 is CASSLDGQVSYEQYF. The DNA of the CDR3 is TGTGCCAGCAGTTTAGACGGACAGGTCTCCTACGAGCAGTACTTC.